The clone carrying this T cell receptor beta chain was seen only once. Its cognate antigen is unknown. The CDR3 runs to 15 residues. Losses at the gene ends were 5 bases for V and 5 bases for J; bases not matched to a gene: 8. From germline, CDR1 is LGHNA and CDR2 YNFKEQ. The data are from a study of graft-versus-host responses after intestinal transplantation. Study context: Each transplant was multivisceral, liver-intestinal, or isolated intestinal.

Repertoires were generated with immunoSEQ multiplex PCR, while TCRdb's copy carries only in-frame clones and drops some. The table records about 88,000 clones, 90% of them present only once. The V and J genes are TRBV4-2 and TRBJ2-5; TRBD2 aligns across 10 bases. The sequenced sample was unstimulated CD4+ T cells sorted from spleen or lymph node cells, obtained before intestinal transplant. This TCR derives from a human donor who received an intestinal transplant. The CDR3 is CASSWSGGGLETQYF. CDR3 nucleotide sequence: TGTGCCAGCAGCTGGAGCGGGGGGGGGTTGGAGACCCAGTACTTC.